This T cell receptor beta chain was sequenced for a study of shared clonotypes between healthy human individuals. Donation came from healthy HIV-negative adults that had no recent acute infections or vaccinations. Per germline, CDR1 MNHEY and CDR2 SVGAGI. Trimming left V 2 bases short and J 0 bases short, with 5 bases between. The CDR3 contains 15 residues. Study-level findings and limits: The sole specimen, blood, was sampled, and tissue repertoires likely differ. The naive CD4 repertoires of a few donors were compared, and approximately 5% of clonotypes were shared.

About this clone: The target antigen is unknown. Other DNA sequences in the same sample also yield this CDR3.

Samples underwent the assay at deep level. Only in-frame clones appear in the TCRdb table, and some are missing; sequencing was by immunoSEQ multiplex PCR. The data show over 2 million clones, 85% to 95% seen once. Source material: naive CD4+ T cells from PBMCs. Subset reported: CD45RA+ positively selected. The TCR comes from a man between 18 and 35 years old in good health. Some clones in this sample may be carry-over from other donors' samples. The chain has TRBV6-5 and TRBJ2-6; D uncertain. The DNA for the CDR3 is TGTGCCAGCAGTTACGGAACCTCTGGGGCCAACGTCCTGACTTTC. Translating it yields CASSYGTSGANVLTF.